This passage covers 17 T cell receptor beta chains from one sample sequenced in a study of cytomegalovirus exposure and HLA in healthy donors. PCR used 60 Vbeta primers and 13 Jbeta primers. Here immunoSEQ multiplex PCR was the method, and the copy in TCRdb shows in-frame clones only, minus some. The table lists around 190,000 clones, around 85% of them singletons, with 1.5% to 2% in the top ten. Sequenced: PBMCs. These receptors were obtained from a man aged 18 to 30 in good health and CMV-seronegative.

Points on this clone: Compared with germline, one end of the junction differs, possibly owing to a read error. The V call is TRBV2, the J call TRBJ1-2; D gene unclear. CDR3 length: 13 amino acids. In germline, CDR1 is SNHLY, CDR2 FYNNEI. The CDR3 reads CASAPNSGKLLHF. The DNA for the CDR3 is TGTGCCAGCGCTCCAAATTCCGGGAAACTCCTCCACTTC.

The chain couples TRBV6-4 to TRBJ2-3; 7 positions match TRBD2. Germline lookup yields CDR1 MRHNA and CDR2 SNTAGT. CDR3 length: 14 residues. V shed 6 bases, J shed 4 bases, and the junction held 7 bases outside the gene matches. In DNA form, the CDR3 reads TGTGCCAGCAGCACAACGGGAGGCGCAGATACGCAGTATTTT. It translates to CASSTTGGADTQYF.

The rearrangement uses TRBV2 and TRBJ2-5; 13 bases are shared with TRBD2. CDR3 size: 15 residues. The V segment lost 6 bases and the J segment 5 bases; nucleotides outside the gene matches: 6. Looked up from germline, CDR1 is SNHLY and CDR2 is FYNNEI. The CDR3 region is CASSAGLAGVETQYF. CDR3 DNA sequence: TGTGCCAGCAGCGCTGGACTAGCGGGAGTGGAGACCCAGTACTTC.

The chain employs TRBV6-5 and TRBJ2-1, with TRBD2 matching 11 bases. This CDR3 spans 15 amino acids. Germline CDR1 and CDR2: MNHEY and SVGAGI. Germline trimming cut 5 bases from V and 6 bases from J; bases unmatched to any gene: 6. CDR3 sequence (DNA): TGTGCCAGCAGTATAGCGGGGGGGCTGTTCAATGAGCAGTTCTTC. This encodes CASSIAGGLFNEQFF.

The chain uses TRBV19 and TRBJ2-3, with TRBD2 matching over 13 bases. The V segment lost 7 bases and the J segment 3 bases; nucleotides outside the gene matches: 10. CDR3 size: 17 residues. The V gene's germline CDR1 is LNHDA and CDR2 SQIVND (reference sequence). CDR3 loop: CASTRLAGGIGTDTQYF. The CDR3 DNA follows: TGTGCCAGTACGAGACTAGCGGGAGGCATAGGGACAGATACGCAGTATTTT.

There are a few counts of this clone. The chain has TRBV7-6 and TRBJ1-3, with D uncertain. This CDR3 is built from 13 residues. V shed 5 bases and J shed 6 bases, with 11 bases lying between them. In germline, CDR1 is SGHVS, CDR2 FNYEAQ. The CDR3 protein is CASSDRVVNTIYF. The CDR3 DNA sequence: TGTGCCAGCAGCGACCGGGTGGTAAACACCATATATTTT.

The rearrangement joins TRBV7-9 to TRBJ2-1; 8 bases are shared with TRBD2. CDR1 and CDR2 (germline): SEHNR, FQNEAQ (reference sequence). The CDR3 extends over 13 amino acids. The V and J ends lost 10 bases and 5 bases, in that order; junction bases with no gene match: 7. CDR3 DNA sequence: TGTGCCACCAAAAGCGGGGGCCACAATGAGCAGTTCTTC. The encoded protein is CATKSGGHNEQFF.

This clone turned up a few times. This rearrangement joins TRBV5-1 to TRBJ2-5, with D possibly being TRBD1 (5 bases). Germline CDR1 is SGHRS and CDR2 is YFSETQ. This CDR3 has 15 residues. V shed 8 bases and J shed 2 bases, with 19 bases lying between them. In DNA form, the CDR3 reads TGCGCCAGTTTAACAGGAGTTCAAATTCAAGAGACCCAGTACTTC. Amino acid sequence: CASLTGVQIQETQYF. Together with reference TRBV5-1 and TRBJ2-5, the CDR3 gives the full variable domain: KAGVTQTPRYLIKTRGQQVTLSCSPISGHRSVSWYQQTPGQGLQFLFEYFSETQRNKGNFPGRFSGRQFSNSRSEMNVSTLELGDSALYLCASLTGVQIQETQYFGPGTRLLVL.

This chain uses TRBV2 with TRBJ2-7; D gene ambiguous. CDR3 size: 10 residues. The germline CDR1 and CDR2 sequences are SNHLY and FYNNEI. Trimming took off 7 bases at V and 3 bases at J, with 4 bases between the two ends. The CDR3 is CASIDYEQYF. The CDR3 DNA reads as TGTGCCAGCATAGACTACGAGCAGTACTTC.

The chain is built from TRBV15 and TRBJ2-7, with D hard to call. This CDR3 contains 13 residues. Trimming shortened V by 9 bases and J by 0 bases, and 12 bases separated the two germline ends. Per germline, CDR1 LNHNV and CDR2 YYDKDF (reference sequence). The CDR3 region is CATKRENSYEQYF. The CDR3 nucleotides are TGTGCCACTAAGCGAGAGAACTCCTACGAGCAGTACTTC.

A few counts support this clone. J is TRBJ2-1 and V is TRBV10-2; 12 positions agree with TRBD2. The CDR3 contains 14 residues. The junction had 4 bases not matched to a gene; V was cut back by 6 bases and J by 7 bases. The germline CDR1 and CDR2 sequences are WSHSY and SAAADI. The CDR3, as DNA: TGCGCCAGCAGGACTAGCGGGGGTAGTAATGAGCAGTTCTTC. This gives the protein CASRTSGGSNEQFF.

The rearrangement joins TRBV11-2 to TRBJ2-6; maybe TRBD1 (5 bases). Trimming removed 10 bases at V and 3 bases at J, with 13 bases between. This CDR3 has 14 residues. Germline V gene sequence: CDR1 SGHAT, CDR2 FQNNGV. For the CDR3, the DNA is TGTGCCACCTCGCAGGGTTATGGGGCCAACGTCCTGACTTTC. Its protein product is CATSQGYGANVLTF.

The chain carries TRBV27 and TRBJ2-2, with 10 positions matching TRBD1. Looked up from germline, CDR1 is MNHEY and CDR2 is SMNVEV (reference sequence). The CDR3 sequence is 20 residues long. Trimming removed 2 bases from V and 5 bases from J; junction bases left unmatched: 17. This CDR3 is CASSLEGQGIPVWDTGELFF. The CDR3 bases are TGTGCCAGCAGTTTAGAGGGACAGGGGATACCGGTCTGGGATACCGGGGAGCTGTTTTTT.

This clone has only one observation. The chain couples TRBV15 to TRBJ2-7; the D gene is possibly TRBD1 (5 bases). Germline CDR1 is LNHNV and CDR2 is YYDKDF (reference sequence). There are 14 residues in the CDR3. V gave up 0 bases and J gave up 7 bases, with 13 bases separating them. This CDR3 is CATSRDIGAREQYF. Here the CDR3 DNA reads TGTGCCACCAGCAGAGATATAGGGGCGAGGGAGCAGTACTTC.

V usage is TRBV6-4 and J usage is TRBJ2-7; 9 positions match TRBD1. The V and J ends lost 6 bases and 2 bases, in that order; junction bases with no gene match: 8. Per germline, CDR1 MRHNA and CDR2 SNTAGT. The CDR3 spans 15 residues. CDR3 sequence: CASRFRDRAPYEQYF. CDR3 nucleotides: TGTGCCAGCAGATTCCGGGACAGGGCTCCCTACGAGCAGTACTTC.

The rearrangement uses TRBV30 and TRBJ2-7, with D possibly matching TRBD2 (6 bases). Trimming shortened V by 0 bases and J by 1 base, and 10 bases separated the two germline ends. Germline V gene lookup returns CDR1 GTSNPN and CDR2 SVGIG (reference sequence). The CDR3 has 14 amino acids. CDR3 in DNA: TGTGCCTGGAGTGTCGTTAGCGGATCCTACGAGCAGTACTTC. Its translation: CAWSVVSGSYEQYF.

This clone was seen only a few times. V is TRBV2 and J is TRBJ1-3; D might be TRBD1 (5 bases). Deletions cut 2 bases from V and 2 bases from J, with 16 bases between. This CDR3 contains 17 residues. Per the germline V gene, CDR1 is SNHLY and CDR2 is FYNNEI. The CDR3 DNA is TGTGCCAGCAGTGAAAGAGTCAGGGCGCTGGCTGGAAACACCATATATTTT. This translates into CASSERVRALAGNTIYF. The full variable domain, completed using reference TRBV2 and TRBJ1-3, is EPEVTQTPSHQVTQMGQEVILRCVPISNHLYFYWYRQILGQKVEFLVSFYNNEISEKSEIFDDQFSVERPDGSNFTLKIRSTKLEDSAMYFCASSERVRALAGNTIYFGEGSWLTVV.